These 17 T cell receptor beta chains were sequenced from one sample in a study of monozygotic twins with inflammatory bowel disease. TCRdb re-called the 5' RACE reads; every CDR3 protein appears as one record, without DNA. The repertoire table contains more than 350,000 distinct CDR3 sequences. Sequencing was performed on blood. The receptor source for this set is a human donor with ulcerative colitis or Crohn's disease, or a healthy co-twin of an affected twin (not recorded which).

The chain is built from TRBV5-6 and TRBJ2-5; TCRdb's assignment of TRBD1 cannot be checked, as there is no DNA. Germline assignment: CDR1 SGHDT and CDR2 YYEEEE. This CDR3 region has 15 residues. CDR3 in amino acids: CASSSPLSGGETQYF.

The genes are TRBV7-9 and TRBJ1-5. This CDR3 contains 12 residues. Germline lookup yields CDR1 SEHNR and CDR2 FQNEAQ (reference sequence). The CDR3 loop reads CASSFADQPQHF.

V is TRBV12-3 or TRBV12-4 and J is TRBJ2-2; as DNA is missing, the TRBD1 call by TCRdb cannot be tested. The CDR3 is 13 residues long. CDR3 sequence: CASRPGGVGELFF.

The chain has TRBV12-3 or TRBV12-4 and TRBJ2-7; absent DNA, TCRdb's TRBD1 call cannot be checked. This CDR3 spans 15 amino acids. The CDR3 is CASMSLDSSHYEQYF.

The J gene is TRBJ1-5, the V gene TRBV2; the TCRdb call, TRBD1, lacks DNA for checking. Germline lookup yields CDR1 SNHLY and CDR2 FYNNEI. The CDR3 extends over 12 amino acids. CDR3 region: CASKGGDQPQHF.

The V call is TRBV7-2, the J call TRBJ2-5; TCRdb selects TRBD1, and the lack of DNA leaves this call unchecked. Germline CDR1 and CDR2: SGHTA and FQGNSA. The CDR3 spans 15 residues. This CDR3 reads CASSPRTGQQETQYF.

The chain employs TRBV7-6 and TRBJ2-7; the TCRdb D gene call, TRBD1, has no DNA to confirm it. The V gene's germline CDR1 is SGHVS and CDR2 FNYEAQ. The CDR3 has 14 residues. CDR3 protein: CASSFGDGGDEQYF. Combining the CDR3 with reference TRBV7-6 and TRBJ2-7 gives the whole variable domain GAGVSQSPRYKVTKRGQDVALRCDPISGHVSLYWYRQALGQGPEFLTYFNYEAQQDKSGLPNDRFSAERPEGSISTLTIQRTEQRDSAMYRCASSFGDGGDEQYFGPGTRLTVT.

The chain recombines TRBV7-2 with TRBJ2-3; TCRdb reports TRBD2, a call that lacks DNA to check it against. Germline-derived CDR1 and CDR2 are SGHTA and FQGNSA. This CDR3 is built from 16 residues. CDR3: CASSLNRALSTDTQYF.

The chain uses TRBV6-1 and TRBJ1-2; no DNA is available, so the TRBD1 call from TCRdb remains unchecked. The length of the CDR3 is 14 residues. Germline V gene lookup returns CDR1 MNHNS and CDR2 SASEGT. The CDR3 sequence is CASSEQGTFYGYTF.

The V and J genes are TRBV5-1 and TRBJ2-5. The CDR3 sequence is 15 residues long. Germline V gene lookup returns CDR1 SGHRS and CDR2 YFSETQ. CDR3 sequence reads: CASSLESQLQETQYF.

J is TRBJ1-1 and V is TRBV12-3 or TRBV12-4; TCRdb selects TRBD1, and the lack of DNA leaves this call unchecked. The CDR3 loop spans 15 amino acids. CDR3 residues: CASSRTQQGNTEAFF.

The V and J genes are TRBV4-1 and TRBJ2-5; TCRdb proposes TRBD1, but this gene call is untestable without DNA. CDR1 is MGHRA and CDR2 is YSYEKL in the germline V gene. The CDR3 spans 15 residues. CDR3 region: CASSHPGGQGETQYF.

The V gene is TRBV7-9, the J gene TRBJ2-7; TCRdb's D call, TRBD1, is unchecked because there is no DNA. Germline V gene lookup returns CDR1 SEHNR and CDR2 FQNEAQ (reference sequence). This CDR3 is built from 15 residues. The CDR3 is CASSPLQGTTSEQYF.

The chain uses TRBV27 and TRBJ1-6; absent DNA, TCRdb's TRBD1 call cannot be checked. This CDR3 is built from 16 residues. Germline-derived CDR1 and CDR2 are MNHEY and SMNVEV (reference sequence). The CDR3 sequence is CASRTPGQGRGSPLHF.

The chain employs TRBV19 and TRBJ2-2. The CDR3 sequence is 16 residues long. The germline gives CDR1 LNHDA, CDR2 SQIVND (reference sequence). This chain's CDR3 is CASSRDRFANTGELFF.

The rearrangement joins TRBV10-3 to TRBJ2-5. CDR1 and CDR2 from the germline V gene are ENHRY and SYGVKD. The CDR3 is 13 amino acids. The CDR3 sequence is CAISAGYQETQYF.

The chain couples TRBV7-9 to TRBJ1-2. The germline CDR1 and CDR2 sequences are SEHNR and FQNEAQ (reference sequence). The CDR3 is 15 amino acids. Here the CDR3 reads CASSLELASQSGYTF.